This TCR beta chain was found in a study of shared clonotypes between healthy human individuals. Study-wide results and caveats: Investigators collected only blood, and repertoires in tissues likely differ.

Sequenced by immunoSEQ multiplex PCR; TCRdb stores in-frame clones only, minus some. The sample has about 2.4 million clones; more than 85% are singletons. The CDR3 extends over 15 amino acids. In regard to this clone: Its antigen remains unknown.

From CD4+ cells came CD45RA+ naive and CD45RA-negative memory subsets. The V call is TRBV21-1, the J call TRBJ1-1; the table assigns TRBD1, which was not confirmed against the DNA. TRBV21-1 is listed as a pseudogene. The sequence derives from a man aged 18 to 29 in good health. Some clones in this sample may be carry-over from other donors' samples. Specimen: naive CD4+ T cells from PBMCs. Subset meaning: CD45RA+ positively selected. Here the CDR3 reads CASSPSDRGGTEAFF. For the CDR3, the DNA is TGTGCCAGCAGCCCTTCGGACAGGGGGGGAACTGAAGCTTTCTTT.